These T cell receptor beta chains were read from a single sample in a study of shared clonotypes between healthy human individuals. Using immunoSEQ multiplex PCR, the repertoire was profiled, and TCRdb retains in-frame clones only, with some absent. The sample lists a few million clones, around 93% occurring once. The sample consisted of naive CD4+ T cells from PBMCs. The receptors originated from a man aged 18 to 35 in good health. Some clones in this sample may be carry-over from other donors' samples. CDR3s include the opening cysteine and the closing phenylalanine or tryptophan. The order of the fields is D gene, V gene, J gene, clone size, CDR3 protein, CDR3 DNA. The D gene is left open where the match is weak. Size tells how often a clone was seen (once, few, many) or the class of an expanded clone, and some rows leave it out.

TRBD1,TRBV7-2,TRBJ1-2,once,CASSSGQGASGYTF,TGTGCCAGCAGCTCGGGACAGGGGGCAAGTGGCTACACCTTC
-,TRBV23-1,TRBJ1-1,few,CASSRRGEAFF,TGCGCCAGCAGTCGGAGGGGTGAAGCTTTCTTT
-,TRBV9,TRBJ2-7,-,CASSVSPGSYEQYF,TGTGCCAGCAGCGTATCCCCAGGGTCCTACGAGCAGTACTTC
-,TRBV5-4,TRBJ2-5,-,CASSFLYQETQYF,TGTGCCAGCAGCTTCCTGTACCAAGAGACCCAGTACTTC
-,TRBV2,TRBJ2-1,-,CASSKDGTYNEQFF,TGTGCCAGCAGTAAAGACGGGACCTACAATGAGCAGTTCTTC
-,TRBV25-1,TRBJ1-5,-,CASSQGSGQPQHF,TGTGCCAGCAGTCAGGGTTCCGGCCAGCCCCAGCATTTT
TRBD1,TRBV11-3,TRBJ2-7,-,CASSSRDRPRLDEQYF,TGTGCCAGCAGCTCTCGGGACAGACCTCGCCTCGACGAGCAGTACTTC
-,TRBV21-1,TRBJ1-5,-,CASSPSEEDRSYQPQHF,TGTGCCAGCAGCCCCTCGGAAGAGGACAGAAGTTATCAGCCCCAGCATTTT
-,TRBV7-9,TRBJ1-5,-,CASSLGGQGRPQHF,TGTGCCAGCAGCTTAGGGGGCCAGGGCCGGCCCCAGCATTTT
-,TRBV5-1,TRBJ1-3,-,CASTGTSGNTIYF,TGCGCCAGTACAGGGACCTCTGGAAACACCATATATTTT
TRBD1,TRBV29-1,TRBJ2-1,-,CSVWTGGLDEQFF,TGCAGCGTGTGGACAGGGGGGTTAGATGAGCAGTTCTTC
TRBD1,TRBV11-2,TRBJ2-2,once,CASSPRQGITGELFF,TGTGCCAGCAGCCCGCGACAGGGGATCACCGGGGAGCTGTTTTTT
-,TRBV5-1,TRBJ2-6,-,CASSRDQSSGANVLTF,TGCGCCAGCAGCAGGGACCAAAGCTCTGGGGCCAACGTCCTGACTTTC
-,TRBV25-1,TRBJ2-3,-,CASSELGGRFTDTQYF,TGTGCCAGCAGTGAATTAGGGGGGAGGTTCACAGATACGCAGTATTTT
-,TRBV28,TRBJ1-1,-,CASSLRKPGKAFF,TGTGCCAGCAGTTTACGGAAACCAGGCAAGGCTTTCTTT
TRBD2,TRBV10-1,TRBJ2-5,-,CASSDGLAGSRDQETQYF,TGCGCCAGCAGTGACGGGCTAGCGGGATCTCGGGACCAAGAGACCCAGTACTTC
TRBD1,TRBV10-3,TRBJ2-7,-,CAISADRGNSYEQYF,TGTGCCATCAGTGCGGACAGGGGTAATTCCTACGAGCAGTACTTC
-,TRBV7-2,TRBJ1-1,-,CASSRAHGGGTEAFF,TGTGCCAGCAGCAGAGCCCATGGGGGCGGAACTGAAGCTTTCTTT
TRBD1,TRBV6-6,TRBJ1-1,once,CASKGQGYTEAFF,TGTGCCAGCAAGGGACAGGGGTACACTGAAGCTTTCTTT
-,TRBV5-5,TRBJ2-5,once,CASSARDIPLETQYF,TGTGCCAGCAGCGCAAGGGACATCCCATTGGAGACCCAGTACTTC
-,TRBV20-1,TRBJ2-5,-,CSANLETQYF,TGCAGTGCTAACTTAGAGACCCAGTACTTC
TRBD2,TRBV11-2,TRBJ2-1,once,CASSLVAGAYNEQFF,TGTGCCAGCAGCTTAGTAGCGGGAGCGTACAATGAGCAGTTCTTC
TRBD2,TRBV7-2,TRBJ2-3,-,CASSVVPGGRTDTQYF,TGTGCCAGCAGCGTCGTCCCGGGAGGGCGGACAGATACGCAGTATTTT
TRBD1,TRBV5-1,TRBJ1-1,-,CASSLQTGLNTEAFF,TGCGCCAGCAGCTTGCAGACAGGGTTGAACACTGAAGCTTTCTTT
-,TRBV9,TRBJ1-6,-,CASSPTGLGRDYNSPLHF,TGTGCCAGCAGCCCCACCGGCCTGGGAAGGGACTATAATTCACCCCTCCACTTT
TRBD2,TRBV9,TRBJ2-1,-,CASGGGSAYNEQFF,TGTGCCAGCGGAGGCGGGAGTGCTTACAATGAGCAGTTCTTC
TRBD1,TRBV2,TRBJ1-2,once,CASSPGQGIYGYTF,TGTGCCAGCAGTCCTGGACAGGGTATCTATGGCTACACCTTC
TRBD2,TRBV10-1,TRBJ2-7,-,CASTWGGVQDEQYF,TGCGCCAGCACCTGGGGGGGGGTTCAGGACGAGCAGTACTTC
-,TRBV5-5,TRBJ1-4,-,CASSLLNRDLRGKLFF,TGTGCCAGCAGCTTACTCAACAGGGACTTGAGAGGAAAACTGTTTTTT
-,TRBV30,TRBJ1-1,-,CAWSVGRASTEAFF,TGTGCCTGGAGTGTGGGCAGGGCGAGCACTGAAGCTTTCTTT
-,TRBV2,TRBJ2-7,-,CASSALQGRTYEQYF,TGTGCCAGCAGTGCTCTTCAGGGACGAACCTACGAGCAGTACTTC
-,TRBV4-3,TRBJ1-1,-,CASSQGRSGETEAFF,TGCGCCAGCAGCCAAGGTCGATCAGGGGAAACTGAAGCTTTCTTT
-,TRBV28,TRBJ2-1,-,CASSFAGRSYNEQFF,TGTGCCAGCAGTTTCGCGGGACGATCCTACAATGAGCAGTTCTTC
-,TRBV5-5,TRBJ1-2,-,CASSLEGGFTYGYTF,TGTGCCAGCAGCTTGGAAGGGGGGTTTACCTATGGCTACACCTTC
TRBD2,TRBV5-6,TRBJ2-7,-,CASSSLLAGEAYEQYF,TGTGCCAGCAGCTCCTTACTAGCGGGAGAGGCCTACGAGCAGTACTTC